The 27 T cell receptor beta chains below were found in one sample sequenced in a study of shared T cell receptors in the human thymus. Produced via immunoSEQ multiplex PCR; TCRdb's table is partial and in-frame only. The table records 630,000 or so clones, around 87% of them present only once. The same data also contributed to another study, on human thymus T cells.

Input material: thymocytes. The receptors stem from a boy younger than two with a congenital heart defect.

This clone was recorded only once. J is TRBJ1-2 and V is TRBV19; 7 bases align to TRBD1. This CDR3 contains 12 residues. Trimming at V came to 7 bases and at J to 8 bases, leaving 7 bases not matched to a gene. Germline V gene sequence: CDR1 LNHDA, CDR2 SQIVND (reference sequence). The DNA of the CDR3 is TGTGCCAGTAAAAACAGGGGCTCAGGCTACACCTTC. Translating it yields CASKNRGSGYTF.

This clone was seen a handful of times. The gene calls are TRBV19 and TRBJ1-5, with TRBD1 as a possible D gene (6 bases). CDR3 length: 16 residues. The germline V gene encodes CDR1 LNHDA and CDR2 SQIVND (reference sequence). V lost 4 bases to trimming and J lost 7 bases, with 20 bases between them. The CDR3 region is CASSTYREILWQPQHF. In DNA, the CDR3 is TGTGCCAGTAGTACATACAGGGAGATCCTTTGGCAGCCCCAGCATTTT.

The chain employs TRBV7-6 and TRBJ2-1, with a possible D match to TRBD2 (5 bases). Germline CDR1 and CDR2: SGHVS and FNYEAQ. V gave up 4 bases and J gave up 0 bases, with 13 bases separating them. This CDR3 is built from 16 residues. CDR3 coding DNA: TGTGCCAGCAGCTCACCTGAGGGCAGCTCCTACAATGAGCAGTTCTTC. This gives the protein CASSSPEGSSYNEQFF.

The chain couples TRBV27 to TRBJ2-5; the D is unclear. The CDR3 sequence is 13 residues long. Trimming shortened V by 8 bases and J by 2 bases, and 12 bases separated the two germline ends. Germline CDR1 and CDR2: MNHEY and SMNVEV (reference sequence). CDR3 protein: CASRLGFQETQYF. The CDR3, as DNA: TGTGCCAGCCGCCTCGGGTTTCAAGAGACCCAGTACTTC.

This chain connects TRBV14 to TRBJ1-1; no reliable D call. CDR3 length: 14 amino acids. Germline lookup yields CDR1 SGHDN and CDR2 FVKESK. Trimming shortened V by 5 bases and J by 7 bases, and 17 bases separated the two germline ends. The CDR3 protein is CASSSHLVEGEAFF. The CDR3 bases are TGTGCCAGCAGCTCGCACCTGGTAGAGGGTGAAGCTTTCTTT. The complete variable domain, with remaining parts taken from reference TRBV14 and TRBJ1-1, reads EAGVTQFPSHSVIEKGQTVTLRCDPISGHDNLYWYRRVMGKEIKFLLHFVKESKQDESGMPNNRFLAERTGGTYSTLKVQPAELEDSGVYFCASSSHLVEGEAFFGQGTRLTVV.

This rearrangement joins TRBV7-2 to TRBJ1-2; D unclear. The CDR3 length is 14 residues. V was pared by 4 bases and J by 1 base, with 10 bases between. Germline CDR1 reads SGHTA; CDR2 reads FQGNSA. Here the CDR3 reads CASSYREVNYGYTF. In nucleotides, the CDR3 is TGTGCCAGCAGCTACCGGGAGGTTAACTATGGCTACACCTTC.

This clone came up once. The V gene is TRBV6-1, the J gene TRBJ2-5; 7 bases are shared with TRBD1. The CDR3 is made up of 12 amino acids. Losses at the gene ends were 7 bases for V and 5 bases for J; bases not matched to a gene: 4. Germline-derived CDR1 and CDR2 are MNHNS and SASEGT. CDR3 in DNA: TGTGCCAGCACCAACAGGGGTGAGACCCAGTACTTC. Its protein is CASTNRGETQYF.

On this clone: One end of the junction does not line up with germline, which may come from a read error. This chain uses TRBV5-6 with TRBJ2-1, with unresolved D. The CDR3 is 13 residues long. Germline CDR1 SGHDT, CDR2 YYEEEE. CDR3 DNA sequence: TGTGCCAGCAGAACAAATAATGACAAAGAGCAGTTCTTC. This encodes CASRTNNDKEQFF.

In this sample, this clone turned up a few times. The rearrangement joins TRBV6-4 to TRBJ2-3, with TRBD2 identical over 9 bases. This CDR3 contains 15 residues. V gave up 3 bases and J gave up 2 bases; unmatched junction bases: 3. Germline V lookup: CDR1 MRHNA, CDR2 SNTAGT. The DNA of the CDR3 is TGTGCCAGCAGTGAAAGCGGGGGGCCCACAGATACGCAGTATTTT. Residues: CASSESGGPTDTQYF.

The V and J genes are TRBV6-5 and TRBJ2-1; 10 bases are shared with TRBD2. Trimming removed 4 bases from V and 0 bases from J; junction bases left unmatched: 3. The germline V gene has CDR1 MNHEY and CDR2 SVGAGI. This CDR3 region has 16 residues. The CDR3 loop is CASSSSGRVSYNEQFF. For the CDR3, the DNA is TGTGCCAGCAGTTCTAGCGGGAGAGTCTCCTACAATGAGCAGTTCTTC.

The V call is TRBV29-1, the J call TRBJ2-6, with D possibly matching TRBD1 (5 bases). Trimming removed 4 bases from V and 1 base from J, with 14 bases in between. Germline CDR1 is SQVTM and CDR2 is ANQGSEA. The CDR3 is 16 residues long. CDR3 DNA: TGCAGCGTTGCCAACCAGGGTTTTTCTGGGGCCAACGTCCTGACTTTC. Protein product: CSVANQGFSGANVLTF.

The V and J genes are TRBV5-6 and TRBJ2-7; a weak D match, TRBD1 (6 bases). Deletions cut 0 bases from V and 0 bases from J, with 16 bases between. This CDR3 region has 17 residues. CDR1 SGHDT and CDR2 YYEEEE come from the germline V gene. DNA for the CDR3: TGTGCCAGCAGCTTGGCCACGGGACAAACTAACTCCTACGAGCAGTACTTC. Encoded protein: CASSLATGQTNSYEQYF.

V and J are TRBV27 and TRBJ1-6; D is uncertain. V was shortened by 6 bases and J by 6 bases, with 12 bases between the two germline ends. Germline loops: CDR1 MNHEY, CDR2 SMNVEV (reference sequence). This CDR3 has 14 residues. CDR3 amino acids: CASRPKTGNSPLHF. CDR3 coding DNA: TGTGCCAGCAGACCGAAGACGGGTAATTCACCCCTCCACTTT.

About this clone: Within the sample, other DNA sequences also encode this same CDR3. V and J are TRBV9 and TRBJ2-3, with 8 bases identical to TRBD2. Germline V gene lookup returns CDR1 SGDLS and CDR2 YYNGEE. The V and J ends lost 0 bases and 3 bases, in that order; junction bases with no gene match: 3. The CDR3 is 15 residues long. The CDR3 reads CASSVVGGGTDTQYF. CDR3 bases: TGTGCCAGCAGCGTAGTGGGCGGGGGGACAGATACGCAGTATTTT.

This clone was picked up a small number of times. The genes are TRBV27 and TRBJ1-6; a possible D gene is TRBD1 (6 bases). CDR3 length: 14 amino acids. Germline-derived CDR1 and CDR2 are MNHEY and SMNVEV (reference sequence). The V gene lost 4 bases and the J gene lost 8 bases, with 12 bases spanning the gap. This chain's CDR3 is CASSCGGRYSPLHF. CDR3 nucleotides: TGTGCCAGCAGTTGCGGGGGCCGCTATTCACCCCTCCACTTT.

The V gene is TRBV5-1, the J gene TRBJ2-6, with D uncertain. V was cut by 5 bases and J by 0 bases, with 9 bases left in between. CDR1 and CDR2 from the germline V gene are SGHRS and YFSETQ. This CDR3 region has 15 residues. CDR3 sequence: CASSYKYSGANVLTF. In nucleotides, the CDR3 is TGCGCCAGCAGTTATAAATACTCTGGGGCCAACGTCCTGACTTTC. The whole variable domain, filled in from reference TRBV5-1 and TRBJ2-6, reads KAGVTQTPRYLIKTRGQQVTLSCSPISGHRSVSWYQQTPGQGLQFLFEYFSETQRNKGNFPGRFSGRQFSNSRSEMNVSTLELGDSALYLCASSYKYSGANVLTFGAGSRLTVL.

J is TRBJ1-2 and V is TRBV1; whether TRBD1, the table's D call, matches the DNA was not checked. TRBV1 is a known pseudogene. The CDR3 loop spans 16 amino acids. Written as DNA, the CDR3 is TGCACCAGCAGCCAATCCCACCGGGACAGGGAGAATGGCTACACCTTC. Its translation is CTSSQSHRDRENGYTF.

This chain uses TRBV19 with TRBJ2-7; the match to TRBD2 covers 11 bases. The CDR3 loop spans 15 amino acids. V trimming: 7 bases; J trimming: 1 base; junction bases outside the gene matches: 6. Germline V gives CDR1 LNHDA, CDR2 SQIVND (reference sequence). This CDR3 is CASTGTSGTSYEQYF. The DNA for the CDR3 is TGTGCCAGTACTGGGACTAGCGGCACTTCCTACGAGCAGTACTTC.

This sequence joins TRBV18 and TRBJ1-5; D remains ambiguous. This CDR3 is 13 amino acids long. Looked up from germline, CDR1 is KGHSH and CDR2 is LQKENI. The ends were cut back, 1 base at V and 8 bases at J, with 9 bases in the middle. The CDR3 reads CASSPRGLEPQHF. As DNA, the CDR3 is TGTGCCAGCTCACCACGCGGGTTAGAGCCCCAGCATTTT. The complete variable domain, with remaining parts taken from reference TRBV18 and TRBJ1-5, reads NAGVMQNPRHLVRRRGQEARLRCSPMKGHSHVYWYRQLPEEGLKFMVYLQKENIIDESGMPKERFSAEFPKEGPSILRIQQVVRGDSAAYFCASSPRGLEPQHFGDGTRLSIL.

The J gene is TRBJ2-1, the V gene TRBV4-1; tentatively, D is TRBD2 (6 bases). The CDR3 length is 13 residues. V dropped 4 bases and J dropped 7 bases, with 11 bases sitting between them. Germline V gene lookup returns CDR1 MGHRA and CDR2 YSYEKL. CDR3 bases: TGCGCCAGCAGCCCACAGGAGGGGAATGAGCAGTTCTTC. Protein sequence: CASSPQEGNEQFF.

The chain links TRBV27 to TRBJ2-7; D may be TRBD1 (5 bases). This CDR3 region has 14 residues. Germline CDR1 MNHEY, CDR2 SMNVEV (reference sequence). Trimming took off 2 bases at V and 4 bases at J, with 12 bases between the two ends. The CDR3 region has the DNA TGTGCCAGCAGTTTAAAGCCTCAGGGTTACGAGCAGTACTTC. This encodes CASSLKPQGYEQYF.

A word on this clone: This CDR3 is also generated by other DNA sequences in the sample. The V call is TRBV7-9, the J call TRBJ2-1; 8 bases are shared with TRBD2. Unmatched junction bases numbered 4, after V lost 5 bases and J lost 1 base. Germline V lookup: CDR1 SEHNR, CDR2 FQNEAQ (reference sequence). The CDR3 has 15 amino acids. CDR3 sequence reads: CASSPAGGSYNEQFF. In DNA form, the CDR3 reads TGTGCCAGCAGCCCCGCGGGGGGTTCCTACAATGAGCAGTTCTTC.

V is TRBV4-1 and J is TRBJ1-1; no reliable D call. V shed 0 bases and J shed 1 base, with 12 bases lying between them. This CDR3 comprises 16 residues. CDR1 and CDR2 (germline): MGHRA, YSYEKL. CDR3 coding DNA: TGCGCCAGCAGCCAAGAGGCCCCAGCGAAGAACACTGAAGCTTTCTTT. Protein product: CASSQEAPAKNTEAFF.

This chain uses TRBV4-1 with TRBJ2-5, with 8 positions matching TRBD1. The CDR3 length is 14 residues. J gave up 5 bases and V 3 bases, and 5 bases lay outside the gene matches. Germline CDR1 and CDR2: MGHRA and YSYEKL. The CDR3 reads CASSQGRGLETQYF. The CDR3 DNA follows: TGCGCCAGCAGCCAGGGCAGGGGGCTGGAGACCCAGTACTTC.

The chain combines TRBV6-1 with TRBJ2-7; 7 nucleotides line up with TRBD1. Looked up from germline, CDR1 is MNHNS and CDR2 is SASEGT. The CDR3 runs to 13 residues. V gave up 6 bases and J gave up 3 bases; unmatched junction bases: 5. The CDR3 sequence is CASRTRDSYEQYF. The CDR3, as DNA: TGTGCCAGCAGAACCCGGGACAGCTACGAGCAGTACTTC.

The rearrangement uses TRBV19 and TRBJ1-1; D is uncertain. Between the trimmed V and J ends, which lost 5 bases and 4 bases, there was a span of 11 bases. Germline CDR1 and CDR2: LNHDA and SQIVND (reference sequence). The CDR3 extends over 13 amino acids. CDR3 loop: CASSEGGGTEAFF. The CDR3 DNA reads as TGTGCCAGTAGTGAGGGAGGAGGCACTGAAGCTTTCTTT. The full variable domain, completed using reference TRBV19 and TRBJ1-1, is DGGITQSPKYLFRKEGQNVTLSCEQNLNHDAMYWYRQDPGQGLRLIYYSQIVNDFQKGDIAEGYSVSREKKESFPLTVTSAQKNPTAFYLCASSEGGGTEAFFGQGTRLTVV.

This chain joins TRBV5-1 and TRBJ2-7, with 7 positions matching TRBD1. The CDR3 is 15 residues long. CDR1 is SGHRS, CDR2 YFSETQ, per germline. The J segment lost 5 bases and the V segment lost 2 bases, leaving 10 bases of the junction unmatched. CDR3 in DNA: TGCGCCAGCAGCTTAAAGACAGGGATAGGTAACGAGCAGTACTTC. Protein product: CASSLKTGIGNEQYF. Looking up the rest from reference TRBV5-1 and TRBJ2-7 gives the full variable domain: KAGVTQTPRYLIKTRGQQVTLSCSPISGHRSVSWYQQTPGQGLQFLFEYFSETQRNKGNFPGRFSGRQFSNSRSEMNVSTLELGDSALYLCASSLKTGIGNEQYFGPGTRLTVT.